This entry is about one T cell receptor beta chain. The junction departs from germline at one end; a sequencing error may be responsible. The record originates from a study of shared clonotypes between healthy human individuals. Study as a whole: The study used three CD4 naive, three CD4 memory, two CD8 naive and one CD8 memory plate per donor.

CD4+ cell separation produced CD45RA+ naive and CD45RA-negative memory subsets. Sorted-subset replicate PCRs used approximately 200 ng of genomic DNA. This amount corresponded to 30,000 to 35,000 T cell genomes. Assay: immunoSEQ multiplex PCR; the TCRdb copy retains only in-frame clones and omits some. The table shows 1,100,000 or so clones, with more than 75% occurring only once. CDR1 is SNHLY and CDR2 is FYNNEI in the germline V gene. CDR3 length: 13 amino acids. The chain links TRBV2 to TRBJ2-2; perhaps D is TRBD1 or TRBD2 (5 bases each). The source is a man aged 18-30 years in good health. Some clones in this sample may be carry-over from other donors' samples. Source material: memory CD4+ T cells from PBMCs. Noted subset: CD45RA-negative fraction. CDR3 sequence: CASTDRDGSLRGF. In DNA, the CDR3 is TGTGCCAGCACCGATAGGGACGGTTCCTTGAGGGGTTTT.